A few counts support the clone carrying this TCR beta chain. The antigen is unknown. This record belongs to a study of T cell clonality in common variable immunodeficiency. Broader study findings: Fewer deletions and N-nucleotide insertions were reportedly seen in common variable immunodeficiency TCR beta sequences.

The protocol was immunoSEQ multiplex PCR, while the TCRdb copy is restricted to in-frame clones and leaves out a portion. Singletons are absent from the sample, which has 16,000 or so clones. For at least one year, all CVID subjects received replacement immunoglobulin. The sequence was collected from a human donor with common variable immunodeficiency. Sequenced input: peripheral blood mononuclear cells.

The CDR3 here is CASTRQVFNIREKLFF. The part of the CDR3 DNA that was read is TGTGCCAGCACCCGACAGGTCTTTAATATTAGGGAAAAA. V is TRBV7-8 and J is TRBJ1-4, with D possibly being TRBD1 (6 bases). The sequence runs out 3 residues before the end of the CDR3; the remainder is reconstructed from the germline J gene. The V end lost 7 bases, the J end lost 8 bases, and 23 bases lay between the germline ends. CDR3 size: 16 residues. The germline gives CDR1 SGHVS, CDR2 FQNEAQ.